This TCR beta chain was observed in a study of beta chain features in type 1 diabetes. Study results and limitations: Patients with Type 1 diabetes showed moderately but significantly shorter TCRB CDR3s in all four CD4+ subsets. A closer apparent resemblance between naive, central memory and Treg TCRB repertoires was seen in patients than in healthy donors. More deletions and fewer insertions at VDJ junctions were seen in type 1 diabetes patients.

Trimming stripped 2 bases from V and 7 bases from J, with 14 bases between. Germline lookup yields CDR1 GTSNPN and CDR2 SVGIG (reference sequence). This CDR3 is 13 amino acids long. Comment on this clone: The antigen remains undetermined.

By way of CD45RO/CCR7/CD25/CD127/CD95/CD27, the CD4+ regulatory, stem cell-like memory, central memory and naive cells were sorted. Investigators reverse transcribed all isolated RNA, so they sequenced expressed TCRB transcripts. Naive, central memory and regulatory T cell samples averaged roughly 3.5 million immunoSEQ reads each. Sequencing was performed with immunoSEQ multiplex PCR; in TCRdb, only in-frame clones are kept and a portion is missing. This repertoire shows 630,000 or so clones, roughly an eighth found once; its top ten account for roughly 0.04%. This clonotype originated in a man in his late teens or twenties with type 1 diabetes. The sequenced material came from naive CD4+ T cells from blood. The chain employs TRBV30 and TRBJ1-1, with a weak D call TRBD1 (5 bases). Here the CDR3 reads CAWSPWDGDEAFF. As DNA, the CDR3 is TGTGCCTGGAGTCCCTGGGACGGTGATGAAGCTTTCTTT.